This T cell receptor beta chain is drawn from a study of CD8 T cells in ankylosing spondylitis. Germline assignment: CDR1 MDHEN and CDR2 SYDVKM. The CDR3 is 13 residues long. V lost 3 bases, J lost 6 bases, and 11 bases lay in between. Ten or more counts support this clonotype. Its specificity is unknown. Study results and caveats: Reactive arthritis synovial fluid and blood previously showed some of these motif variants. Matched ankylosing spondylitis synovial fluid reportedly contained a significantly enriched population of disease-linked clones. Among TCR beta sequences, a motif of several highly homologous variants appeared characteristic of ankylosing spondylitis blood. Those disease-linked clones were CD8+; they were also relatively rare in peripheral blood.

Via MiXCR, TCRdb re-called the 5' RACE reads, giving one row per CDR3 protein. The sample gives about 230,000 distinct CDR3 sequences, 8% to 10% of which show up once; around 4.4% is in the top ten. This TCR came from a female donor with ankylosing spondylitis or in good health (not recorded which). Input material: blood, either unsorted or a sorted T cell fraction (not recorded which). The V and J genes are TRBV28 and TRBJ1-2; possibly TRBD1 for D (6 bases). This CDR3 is CASSFPGANGYTF. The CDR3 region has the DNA TGTGCCAGCAGTTTCCCAGGGGCCAATGGCTACACCTTC.